This section outlines one T cell receptor (beta chain) sequence together with its context. Its antigen is not known. These data come from a study of shared clonotypes between healthy human individuals. Notes on the study in general: Naive subsets, compared against memory subsets, generally had larger estimated richness values. Sorted-subset sequencing was shown by rarefaction to be incomplete despite large depth.

The run depth of the assay was deep. The assay was immunoSEQ multiplex PCR, and TCRdb's table has in-frame clones only and misses some. The sample has about 2.4 million clones; over 85% are singletons. CDR3 size: 15 residues. CDR1 is KGHSH, CDR2 LQKENI, per germline. V gave up 6 bases and J gave up 0 bases; unmatched junction bases: 5. V gene TRBV18 combines with J gene TRBJ2-3, with 8 bases aligning to TRBD2. The receptor was derived from a man between 18 and 29 years old in good health. Some clones in this sample may be carry-over from other donors' samples. Sequencing was performed on naive CD4+ T cells from PBMCs. As for subset: CD45RA+ positively selected. As DNA, the CDR3 is TGTGCCAGCTCCCGGGGGGGGACTAGCACAGATACGCAGTATTTT. Translated, it gives CASSRGGTSTDTQYF.